Below are 10 T cell receptor beta chains sequenced from a single sample in a study of Ad26.COV2.S vaccination and SARS-CoV-2 variants. The treatment denotes: 19 received Ad26.COV2.S at low or high dose, single or two shots; roughly five received placebo; per-sample allocation not given. Sampling occurred on day 63 after the first vaccine or placebo injection. The data were produced by immunoSEQ multiplex PCR, yet TCRdb's version contains in-frame clones alone and is incomplete. The sample gives about 460,000 clones, roughly nine tenths of which show up once; 1.7% is in the top ten. The source was peripheral blood, collected in a trial of Ad26.COV2.S vaccine versus placebo. The receptors originated from a person between 18 and 65 years old who received the Ad26.COV2.S COVID-19 vaccine or a placebo.

The chain links TRBV29-1 to TRBJ2-1; weak D call: TRBD1 (5 bases). This CDR3 contains 13 residues. CDR1 is SQVTM, CDR2 ANQGSEA, per germline. V was trimmed by 0 bases and J by 9 bases, leaving 12 bases between them. CDR3 protein: CSVEDRHQGEQFF. Here the CDR3 DNA reads TGCAGCGTTGAAGATAGACATCAGGGTGAGCAGTTCTTC.

The chain joins TRBV23-1 to TRBJ1-3; the D gene is possibly TRBD1 (5 bases). TRBV23-1 qualifies as an ORF whose function is uncertain. The ends were cut back, 1 base at V and 6 bases at J, with 19 bases in the middle. This CDR3 region has 17 residues. The CDR3 loop reads CASSQLEVGGCENTIYF. CDR3 nucleotides: TGCGCCAGCAGTCAATTGGAAGTCGGGGGTTGTGAAAACACCATATATTTT.

The chain is built from TRBV14 and TRBJ1-2; 7 bases are a match to TRBD1. J lost 2 bases, V lost 1 base, and 4 bases had no gene match. This CDR3 comprises 15 residues. The germline gives CDR1 SGHDN, CDR2 FVKESK. The CDR3 region is CASSQGRDSNYGYTF. CDR3 nucleotides: TGTGCCAGCAGCCAAGGGCGGGACAGCAACTATGGCTACACCTTC.

V is TRBV29-1 and J is TRBJ1-2; D is ambiguous. Germline assignment: CDR1 SQVTM and CDR2 ANQGSEA. The length of the CDR3 is 14 residues. V was cut by 4 bases and J by 1 base, with 13 bases left in between. The DNA of the CDR3 is TGCAGCGTTGGAGACCGCAATTTTAACTATGGCTACACCTTC. Its translation is CSVGDRNFNYGYTF.

The chain combines TRBV11-2 with TRBJ2-3, with D perhaps TRBD1 or TRBD2 (5 bases each). Germline CDR1 and CDR2: SGHAT and FQNNGV. The CDR3 is 15 residues long. The V end lost 1 base, the J end lost 4 bases, and 12 bases lay between the germline ends. Here the CDR3 reads CASSLVSSRADTQYF. CDR3 DNA sequence: TGTGCCAGCAGCTTAGTATCTAGCAGGGCAGATACGCAGTATTTT.

The chain employs TRBV28 and TRBJ1-2; D call uncertain. CDR3 length equals 15 residues. With 2 bases removed from V and 3 bases from J, the gap between germline ends came to 13 bases. Germline V gene sequence: CDR1 MDHEN, CDR2 SYDVKM. CDR3 residues: CASSLVAGLYYGYTF. In DNA, the CDR3 is TGTGCCAGCAGTTTAGTGGCGGGTCTCTACTATGGCTACACCTTC.

J is TRBJ2-1 and V is TRBV7-8, with D perhaps given as TRBD1 or TRBD2 (5 bases each). Germline loops: CDR1 SGHVS, CDR2 FQNEAQ. The CDR3 loop spans 16 amino acids. The V end lost 1 base, the J end lost 9 bases, and 19 bases lay between the germline ends. CDR3: CASSLVGGSLSGEQFF. CDR3 in DNA: TGTGCCAGCAGCTTAGTTGGGGGTTCCCTCAGTGGTGAGCAGTTCTTC.

The chain couples TRBV7-9 to TRBJ1-2; weak D call: TRBD1 (5 bases). Per the germline V gene, CDR1 is SEHNR and CDR2 is FQNEAQ (reference sequence). The ends were cut back, 3 bases at V and 0 bases at J, with 11 bases in the middle. The CDR3 runs to 15 residues. The CDR3 nucleotides read TGTGCCAGCAGCTTTGGGGCAGGGTCTAACTATGGCTACACCTTC. It codes for CASSFGAGSNYGYTF.

Comments on this clone: The junction does not match germline at one end; this may be a read error. The chain has TRBV9 and TRBJ2-3; TRBD2 aligns across 10 bases. This CDR3 region has 19 residues. Germline-derived CDR1 and CDR2 are SGDLS and YYNGEE. The CDR3 here is CVSSVRGSGGTPYQDTQYF. CDR3 DNA: TGTGTCAGCAGCGTAAGGGGTAGCGGGGGGACCCCGTACCAGGATACGCAGTATTTT. The complete variable domain, with remaining parts taken from reference TRBV9 and TRBJ2-3, reads DSGVTQTPKHLITATGQRVTLRCSPRSGDLSVYWYQQSLDQGLQFLIQYYNGEERAKGNILERFSAQQFPDLHSELNLSSLELGDSALYFCVSSVRGSGGTPYQDTQYFGPGTRLTVL.

This rearrangement joins TRBV6-5 to TRBJ1-4; 12 bases are a match to TRBD1. Germline loops: CDR1 MNHEY, CDR2 SVGAGI. Unmatched junction bases numbered 10, after V lost 0 bases and J lost 17 bases. The CDR3 sequence is 15 residues long. Here the CDR3 reads CASSYSNGDRGLLFF. CDR3 coding DNA: TGTGCCAGCAGTTACTCGAATGGGGACAGGGGGCTCCTTTTTTTT.